This is a list of T cell receptor beta chains from one sample in a study of T cell repertoires in cytomegalovirus infection. TCRdb re-derived calls from the reads in MiXCR, one entry per CDR3 protein. Altogether roughly 640,000 distinct CDR3 sequences are present, approximately 24% being singletons, with the ten largest covering 7% to 9%. Input material: CD8+ T cells from PBMCs. These receptors were taken from a human donor in good health (CMV status not recorded). Some clones in this sample may be carry-over from other donors' samples. CDR3s include the opening cysteine and the closing phenylalanine or tryptophan. D genes are given only for firm matches. The size of a clone is reported for some rows only, either as once, few or many, or as a class for expanded clones.

D	V	J	size	length	CDR3	DNA
TRBD1	TRBV7-2	TRBJ1-2	many	15	CASSPPQGPYYGYTF	TGTGCCAGCAGCCCGCCACAGGGGCCATACTATGGCTACACCTTC
TRBD2	TRBV7-9	TRBJ2-3	.	16	CASSRLGLAETDTQYF	TGTGCCAGCAGCCGACTTGGACTAGCGGAAACAGATACGCAGTATTTT
.	TRBV10-3	TRBJ1-1	many	12	CAISELRDEAFF	TGTGCCATCAGTGAGCTCCGGGACGAAGCTTTCTTT
TRBD1	TRBV7-2	TRBJ2-5	many	16	CASSLARDREDETQYF	TGTGCCAGCAGCTTAGCCCGGGACAGGGAAGACGAGACCCAGTACTTC
TRBD1	TRBV27	TRBJ2-3	few	15	CASSQTGEYTDTQYF	TGTGCCAGCAGTCAGACAGGGGAATACACAGATACGCAGTATTTT
TRBD2	TRBV6-4	TRBJ2-6	few	18	CASSGDSSGGMKANVLTF	TGTGCCAGCAGTGGCGACTCTAGCGGGGGAATGAAGGCCAACGTCCTGACTTTC
.	TRBV7-2	TRBJ2-5	many	16	CASSPLMAGHKETQYF	TGTGCCAGCAGCCCCCTAATGGCGGGACACAAAGAGACCCAGTACTTC
TRBD1	TRBV27	TRBJ1-5	.	16	CASPSGTGGGNQPQHF	TGTGCCAGCCCTTCCGGGACAGGGGGCGGGAATCAGCCCCAGCATTTT
TRBD1	TRBV12-3/TRBV12-4	TRBJ1-1	.	18	CASSLGYYRGQKGTEAFF	TGTGCCAGCAGTTTGGGGTATTACAGGGGGCAGAAAGGCACTGAAGCTTTCTTT
TRBD1	TRBV6-6	TRBJ2-1	.	16	CASSYSGQGSYNEQFF	TGTGCCAGCAGTTACTCTGGACAGGGGTCCTACAATGAGCAGTTCTTC
.	TRBV7-4	TRBJ2-1	.	15	CASSSPEQTYNEQFF	TGTGCCAGCAGCTCTCCGGAACAAACCTACAATGAGCAGTTCTTC
.	TRBV12-3/TRBV12-4	TRBJ2-1	many	14	CASSPTEQGGEQFF	TGTGCCAGCAGTCCGACCGAACAGGGTGGGGAGCAGTTCTTC
TRBD2	TRBV13	TRBJ2-1	.	15	CASSSSGGGNNEQFF	TGTGCCAGCAGCTCGAGCGGGGGGGGTAACAATGAGCAGTTCTTC
.	TRBV7-8	TRBJ2-3	many	13	CASRGPTTDTQYF	TGTGCCAGCAGGGGGCCGACCACAGATACGCAGTATTTT
TRBD2	TRBV6-2/TRBV6-3	TRBJ2-1	.	15	CASSPGGGAWNEQFF	TGTGCCAGCAGCCCCGGGGGGGGGGCTTGGAATGAGCAGTTCTTC
TRBD2	TRBV12-3/TRBV12-4	TRBJ2-3	.	16	CASSSHSGGVEDTQYF	TGTGCCAGCAGTTCCCATAGCGGGGGGGTTGAAGATACGCAGTATTTT
.	TRBV7-4	TRBJ2-3	.	15	CASGGLVAQGVAQYF	TGTGCCAGCGGGGGTCTTGTTGCTCAGGGAGTGGCGCAGTATTTT
.	TRBV28	TRBJ2-1	.	16	CASSPAYRTGDNEQFF	TGTGCCAGCAGCCCCGCCTACAGGACGGGTGACAATGAGCAGTTCTTC
.	TRBV29-1	TRBJ1-2	.	13	CSVDGQENYGYTF	TGCAGCGTTGATGGCCAGGAGAACTATGGCTACACCTTC
.	TRBV7-2	TRBJ2-5	many	15	CASSYPQDREETQYF	TGTGCCAGCAGCTACCCCCAGGACAGAGAAGAGACCCAGTACTTC
.	TRBV7-9	TRBJ2-7	.	14	CASSPTSEVGEQYF	TGTGCCAGCAGCCCCACCAGCGAGGTTGGCGAGCAGTACTTC
.	TRBV7-6	TRBJ2-1	many	13	CASSLDYGDEQFF	TGTGCCAGCAGCCTTGATTACGGGGATGAGCAGTTCTTC
TRBD2	TRBV12-3/TRBV12-4	TRBJ2-2	few	20	CASNFWVLAGDIANTGELFF	TGTGCCAGCAATTTTTGGGTACTAGCGGGGGATATCGCGAACACCGGGGAGCTGTTTTTT
.	TRBV27	TRBJ1-1	few	14	CASRDGSSRAEAFF	TGTGCCAGCAGGGATGGTTCCTCCAGGGCTGAAGCTTTCTTT
.	TRBV29-1	TRBJ2-7	few	13	CSVEEHLPGEQYF	TGCAGCGTTGAGGAACATCTCCCCGGCGAGCAGTACTTC
TRBD2	TRBV7-6	TRBJ2-2	many	15	CASSFTSGRTGELFF	TGTGCCAGCAGCTTTACTAGCGGGCGCACCGGGGAGCTGTTTTTT
.	TRBV5-6	TRBJ2-4	few	15	CASSSRFIAKNIQYF	TGTGCCAGCAGTAGTAGGTTCATAGCCAAAAACATTCAGTACTTC
.	TRBV7-6	TRBJ2-7	many	15	CASSLLGGGKYEQYF	TGTGCCAGCAGCTTACTGGGCGGGGGCAAATACGAGCAGTACTTC
.	TRBV2	TRBJ2-4	many	17	CASSELTGDLAKNIQYF	TGTGCCAGCAGTGAACTGACAGGTGATCTAGCCAAAAACATTCAGTACTTC